A single sample gave rise to the 3 T cell receptor beta chains below, sequenced in a study of shared clonotypes between healthy human individuals. The table came from immunoSEQ multiplex PCR; TCRdb's copy has only in-frame clones and leaves some out. This table holds some 480,000 clones, about 80% found once. Material for sequencing was PBMCs. All receptors come from a woman aged 40 to 50 in good health. Some clones in this sample may be carry-over from other donors' samples.

The CDR3: CASSLADSSYEQYF. CDR3 nucleotides: TGTGCCAGCAGCTTGGCAGACAGTTCCTACGAGCAGTACTTC. The chain joins TRBV5-5 to TRBJ2-7; tentatively, D is TRBD1 (5 bases). Trimming pared 0 bases from V and 1 base from J, leaving 8 bases between. The CDR3 is 14 residues long. CDR1 SGHKS and CDR2 YYEKEE come from the germline V gene (reference sequence).

In its sample, this clone was seen once. The CDR3 region is CASSLFGQGSNQPQHF. CDR3 in DNA: TGTGCCAGCAGCCTGTTCGGACAGGGGTCAAATCAGCCCCAGCATTTT. The genes are TRBV7-2 and TRBJ1-5; 9 nucleotides match TRBD1. V dropped 5 bases and J dropped 4; count of bases not matched to a gene: 9. Germline CDR1 SGHTA, CDR2 FQGNSA. This CDR3 is built from 16 residues.

This rearrangement joins TRBV18 to TRBJ1-2, with D possibly TRBD1 on 6 matching bases. Trimming removed 4 bases at V and 6 bases at J, with 27 bases between. The CDR3 totals 18 residues. Germline V lookup: CDR1 KGHSH, CDR2 LQKENI. This chain's CDR3 is CASSRQAGESHLRDGYTF. In DNA, the CDR3 is TGTGCCAGCTCACGCCAGGCAGGGGAGTCCCACTTACGAGATGGCTACACCTTC.